The clone carrying this TCR beta chain was seen a few times. No antigen is known for it. The data derive from a study of blood T cells in healthy people across ages. General study results and limits: Strong correlation linked observed beta diversity and percent naive T cells.

Germline lookup yields CDR1 DFQATT and CDR2 SNEGSKA (reference sequence). The CDR3 runs to 14 residues. Trimming cost V 8 bases and J 6 bases, with 22 bases left between them. The use of a sample-barcoded 5' primer and a J-beta primer mix characterized a second PCR of about 7 to 12 cycles. TCRdb used MiXCR to reprocess the 5' RACE reads, holding one entry per CDR3 protein. This table has under 1,100,000 distinct CDR3 sequences, almost 25% appearing once. This sample was shared with a second study, whose subject was T cells of mothers and their children. This second study notes: Three healthy Caucasian mothers, along with their six children, were the donors. The M1S primer of the second PCR added sample barcodes and 2-4 random nucleotides.

The rearrangement uses TRBV20-1 and TRBJ1-2; no firm D call. The receptor's source is a girl aged 2 to 9 in good health. Specimen: blood. The CDR3 bases are TGCAGTCTCGGCGGGGATATAGTCTCGGATGGCTACACCTTC. Amino acids: CSLGGDIVSDGYTF.